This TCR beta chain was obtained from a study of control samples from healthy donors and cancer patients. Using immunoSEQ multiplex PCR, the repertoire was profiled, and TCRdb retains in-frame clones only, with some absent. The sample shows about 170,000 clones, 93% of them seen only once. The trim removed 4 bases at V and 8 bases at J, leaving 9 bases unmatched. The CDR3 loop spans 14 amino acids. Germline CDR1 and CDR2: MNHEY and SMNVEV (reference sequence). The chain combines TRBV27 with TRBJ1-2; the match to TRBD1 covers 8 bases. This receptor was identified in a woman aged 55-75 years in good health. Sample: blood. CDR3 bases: TGTGCCAGCAGTTCCGGAAACAGGGGGACGGGCTACACCTTC. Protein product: CASSSGNRGTGYTF.